These 23 T cell receptor beta chains were sequenced from one sample in a study of blood T cell repertoires in COVID-19. Assay: immunoSEQ multiplex PCR; the TCRdb copy retains only in-frame clones and omits some. The table has some 200,000 clones, approximately 89% seen once. Sequences were obtained from peripheral blood. All receptors come from a man aged 35-49 years with active or convalescent COVID-19.

This chain uses TRBV5-1 with TRBJ1-4; 7 bases map to TRBD1. The V gene end was trimmed by 5 bases and the J gene end by 8 bases; junction bases not matched to a gene: 9. Germline assignment: CDR1 SGHRS and CDR2 YFSETQ. The CDR3 length is 14 residues. In DNA, the CDR3 is TGCGCCAGCAGTCCGACAGGGCATGGGGAAAAACTGTTTTTT. Encoded protein: CASSPTGHGEKLFF.

This clone was detected a few times. The CDR3 sequence: CASSLRTGANTEAFF. The CDR3 bases are TGTGCCAGCAGCCTAAGGACAGGTGCAAACACTGAAGCTTTCTTT. V and J are TRBV7-6 and TRBJ1-1; 7 positions agree with TRBD1. V dropped 5 bases and J dropped 2; count of bases not matched to a gene: 8. In germline, CDR1 is SGHVS, CDR2 FNYEAQ. This CDR3 is built from 15 residues. Full variable domain (rest looked up from reference TRBV7-6 and TRBJ1-1): GAGVSQSPRYKVTKRGQDVALRCDPISGHVSLYWYRQALGQGPEFLTYFNYEAQQDKSGLPNDRFSAERPEGSISTLTIQRTEQRDSAMYRCASSLRTGANTEAFFGQGTRLTVV.

The chain joins TRBV11-3 to TRBJ2-3, with 9 bases lining up with TRBD2. Germline CDR1 and CDR2: SGHNT and YENEEA. This CDR3 spans 16 amino acids. J was trimmed by 4 bases and V by 5 bases; bases with no gene match: 10. This CDR3 is CASSLSAGGQSDTQYF. The DNA for the CDR3 is TGTGCCAGCAGCCTTTCGGCGGGGGGGCAGTCAGATACGCAGTATTTT.

In this sample, this clone turned up once. This CDR3 is CTSSQGDQGLVRTQETQYF. CDR3 DNA sequence: TGCACCAGCAGCCAGGGGGACCAGGGGCTAGTCAGGACTCAAGAGACCCAGTACTTC. The gene calls are TRBV1 and TRBJ2-5; TRBD1 is the table's D call, not checked against the DNA. TRBV1 is shown as a pseudogene. The CDR3 loop spans 19 amino acids.

CDR3 sequence: CASSSSPGQNTGELFF. The CDR3 region has the DNA TGCGCCAGCAGCTCGTCCCCGGGACAGAACACCGGGGAGCTGTTTTTT. The chain uses TRBV5-1 and TRBJ2-2; D perhaps matches TRBD1 (6 bases). The germline V and J ends were trimmed by 3 bases and 1 base, with 13 bases remaining between them. Per germline, CDR1 SGHRS and CDR2 YFSETQ. The CDR3 extends over 16 amino acids.

The J gene is TRBJ1-5, the V gene TRBV18; D might be TRBD1 (5 bases). Germline CDR1 KGHSH, CDR2 LQKENI. The CDR3 runs to 15 residues. V was trimmed by 6 bases and J by 2 bases, leaving 14 bases between them. CDR3 residues: CASSPEWGGNQPQHF. The CDR3 nucleotides are TGTGCCAGCTCCCCTGAATGGGGCGGCAATCAGCCCCAGCATTTT. Based on the CDR3 plus reference TRBV18 and TRBJ1-5, the full variable domain is NAGVMQNPRHLVRRRGQEARLRCSPMKGHSHVYWYRQLPEEGLKFMVYLQKENIIDESGMPKERFSAEFPKEGPSILRIQQVVRGDSAAYFCASSPEWGGNQPQHFGDGTRLSIL.

The rearrangement joins TRBV4-2 to TRBJ1-5; 10 nucleotides align to TRBD1. The CDR3 has 18 residues. CDR1 and CDR2 from the germline V gene are LGHNA and YNFKEQ. Trimming at V came to 0 bases and at J to 5 bases, leaving 10 bases not matched to a gene. DNA of the CDR3: TGTGCCAGCAGCCAAGATAGTAGACAGGGGGCGTTCTATCAGCCCCAGCATTTT. Its protein is CASSQDSRQGAFYQPQHF.

V and J are TRBV19 and TRBJ2-2; 10 bases agree with TRBD1. The CDR3 loop spans 18 amino acids. V lost 6 bases to trimming and J lost 4 bases; unmatched junction nucleotides: 14. Germline V gene lookup returns CDR1 LNHDA and CDR2 SQIVND (reference sequence). CDR3 sequence reads: CASSRIIPGQGTTGELFF. The CDR3 coding sequence is TGTGCCAGTAGCAGAATCATACCGGGACAGGGGACCACCGGGGAGCTGTTTTTT. Full variable domain (outside the CDR3, taken from reference TRBV19 and TRBJ2-2): DGGITQSPKYLFRKEGQNVTLSCEQNLNHDAMYWYRQDPGQGLRLIYYSQIVNDFQKGDIAEGYSVSREKKESFPLTVTSAQKNPTAFYLCASSRIIPGQGTTGELFFGEGSRLTVL.

This chain joins TRBV13 and TRBJ2-7, with a weak D call TRBD1 (6 bases). V was trimmed by 0 bases and J by 3 bases, leaving 12 bases between them. Germline-derived CDR1 and CDR2 are PRHDT and FYEKMQ (reference sequence). The CDR3 sequence is 15 residues long. The CDR3 nucleotides read TGTGCCAGCAGCTTAGGGGCAGGGGATATCTACGAGCAGTACTTC. As protein: CASSLGAGDIYEQYF. The variable domain in full, with the rest retrieved from reference TRBV13 and TRBJ2-7, is AAGVIQSPRHLIKEKRETATLKCYPIPRHDTVYWYQQGPGQDPQFLISFYEKMQSDKGSIPDRFSAQQFSDYHSELNMSSLELGDSALYFCASSLGAGDIYEQYFGPGTRLTVT.

The V gene is TRBV7-2, the J gene TRBJ2-1, with TRBD1 matching over 9 bases. Germline CDR1 is SGHTA and CDR2 is FQGNSA. The CDR3 extends over 16 amino acids. V lost 1 base to trimming and J lost 2 bases; unmatched junction nucleotides: 3. CDR3 coding DNA: TGTGCCAGCAGCTTAGGTGGGACAGGGACCTACAATGAGCAGTTCTTC. This sequence encodes CASSLGGTGTYNEQFF.

The gene calls are TRBV6-5 and TRBJ2-1; 9 positions match TRBD2. This CDR3 has 14 residues. With V trimmed by 11 bases and J by 5 bases, 10 bases remained unmatched. Germline V gives CDR1 MNHEY, CDR2 SVGAGI. CDR3: CAVLNSGGDNEQFF. The DNA for the CDR3 is TGTGCCGTCCTTAATAGCGGGGGAGACAATGAGCAGTTCTTC.

A word on this clone: The sample has other DNA sequences that encode this CDR3 too. The rearrangement links TRBV18 to TRBJ2-5; D is possibly TRBD1 (5 bases). Germline loops: CDR1 KGHSH, CDR2 LQKENI. The CDR3 loop spans 13 amino acids. V was clipped by 2 bases and J by 1 base, with 5 bases between them. CDR3 nucleotides: TGTGCCAGCTCACCAGGGGCCCAAGAGACCCAGTACTTC. As protein: CASSPGAQETQYF.

In nucleotides, the CDR3 is TGCAGTGCTGGGCAGGGGGACACCATATATTTT. This translates into CSAGQGDTIYF. The chain couples TRBV20-1 to TRBJ1-3; 7 bases are a match to TRBD1. Unmatched junction bases numbered 3, after V lost 5 bases and J lost 8 bases. The CDR3 spans 11 residues. Looked up from germline, CDR1 is DFQATT and CDR2 is SNEGSKA (reference sequence).

The CDR3 DNA reads as TGTGCCAGCAGTTACTCGATCAGGGGGACGAACACTGAAGCTTTCTTT. Amino acids: CASSYSIRGTNTEAFF. The chain links TRBV6-6 to TRBJ1-1, with 7 nucleotides matching TRBD1. CDR3 size: 16 residues. Trimming cost V 0 bases and J 1 base; bases outside gene matches: 5. The germline gives CDR1 MNHNY, CDR2 SVGAGI (reference sequence).

The chain links TRBV7-3 to TRBJ1-1, with D maybe TRBD1 (6 bases). Germline V gene data show CDR1 as SGHTA and CDR2 as FQGTGA. V gave up 5 bases and J gave up 7 bases, with 17 bases separating them. This CDR3 has 14 residues. CDR3 loop: CASSPNGTPFEAFF. The CDR3 bases are TGTGCCAGCAGCCCGAACGGGACACCGTTTGAAGCTTTCTTT.

The chain is built from TRBV7-9 and TRBJ1-3, with 9 bases fitting TRBD1. CDR1 and CDR2 (germline): SEHNR, FQNEAQ (reference sequence). J gave up 2 bases and V 4 bases, and 3 bases lay outside the gene matches. CDR3 size: 15 residues. The CDR3 protein is CASSSDRGTGNTIYF. CDR3 coding DNA: TGTGCCAGCAGCTCGGACAGGGGAACTGGAAACACCATATATTTT.

The gene calls are TRBV4-3 and TRBJ2-2; 8 bases are shared with TRBD2. The CDR3 runs to 15 residues. After removal of 5 bases from V and 3 bases from J, the junction contained 5 bases not matched to a gene. Germline V gene data show CDR1 as LGHNA and CDR2 as YSLEER. For the CDR3, the DNA is TGCGCCAGCAGCAGCGGGGGATACGACACCGGGGAGCTGTTTTTT. Protein product: CASSSGGYDTGELFF.

This chain joins TRBV2 and TRBJ1-5, with D maybe TRBD1 (6 bases). Trimming left V 3 bases short and J 5 bases short, with 8 bases between. CDR3 length: 13 residues. The germline CDR1 and CDR2 sequences are SNHLY and FYNNEI. The CDR3: CASSDGGYQPQHF. The CDR3, as DNA: TGTGCCAGCAGTGATGGGGGCTATCAGCCCCAGCATTTT.

The V gene is TRBV5-1, the J gene TRBJ1-1, with no clear D. V lost 0 bases and J lost 3, with 6 bases in between. The CDR3 has 13 residues. Germline CDR1 and CDR2: SGHRS and YFSETQ. CDR3 sequence: CASSLGWHTEAFF. The CDR3 region has the DNA TGCGCCAGCAGCTTGGGGTGGCACACTGAAGCTTTCTTT.

The rearrangement links TRBV30 to TRBJ1-5; D is undetermined. The CDR3 length is 17 residues. V lost 0 bases, J lost 0 bases, and 15 bases lay in between. Germline V CDR1 and CDR2: GTSNPN, SVGIG (reference sequence). CDR3 loop: CAWSVPGILYSNQPQHF. The DNA of the CDR3 is TGTGCCTGGAGTGTACCGGGGATTCTATATAGCAATCAGCCCCAGCATTTT.

The genes are TRBV4-1 and TRBJ2-1; 15 bases are a match to TRBD2. Germline lookup yields CDR1 MGHRA and CDR2 YSYEKL. CDR3 length: 17 residues. V gave up 4 bases and J gave up 12 bases; unmatched junction bases: 13. This CDR3 reads CASSPSPQGLAGGRQFF. The CDR3 DNA sequence: TGCGCCAGCAGCCCCTCCCCCCAAGGACTAGCGGGGGGGAGGCAGTTCTTC.

The CDR3 sequence: CASSLPTGVGTDTQYF. As DNA, the CDR3 is TGTGCCAGCAGCTTACCCACAGGGGTAGGGACAGATACGCAGTATTTT. The rearrangement uses TRBV7-6 and TRBJ2-3, with 7 bases lining up with TRBD1. Looked up from germline, CDR1 is SGHVS and CDR2 is FNYEAQ. The CDR3 has 16 residues. The J segment lost 3 bases and the V segment lost 2 bases, leaving 8 bases of the junction unmatched. The full variable domain, completed using reference TRBV7-6 and TRBJ2-3, is GAGVSQSPRYKVTKRGQDVALRCDPISGHVSLYWYRQALGQGPEFLTYFNYEAQQDKSGLPNDRFSAERPEGSISTLTIQRTEQRDSAMYRCASSLPTGVGTDTQYFGPGTRLTVL.

The chain carries TRBV2 and TRBJ2-1; 9 bases are a match to TRBD1. The CDR3 loop spans 15 amino acids. Germline CDR1 is SNHLY and CDR2 is FYNNEI. J was trimmed by 7 bases and V by 6 bases; bases with no gene match: 10. This CDR3 is CASRTHRGQANEQFF. The CDR3 DNA reads TGTGCCAGCAGAACGCACAGGGGGCAAGCGAATGAGCAGTTCTTC.